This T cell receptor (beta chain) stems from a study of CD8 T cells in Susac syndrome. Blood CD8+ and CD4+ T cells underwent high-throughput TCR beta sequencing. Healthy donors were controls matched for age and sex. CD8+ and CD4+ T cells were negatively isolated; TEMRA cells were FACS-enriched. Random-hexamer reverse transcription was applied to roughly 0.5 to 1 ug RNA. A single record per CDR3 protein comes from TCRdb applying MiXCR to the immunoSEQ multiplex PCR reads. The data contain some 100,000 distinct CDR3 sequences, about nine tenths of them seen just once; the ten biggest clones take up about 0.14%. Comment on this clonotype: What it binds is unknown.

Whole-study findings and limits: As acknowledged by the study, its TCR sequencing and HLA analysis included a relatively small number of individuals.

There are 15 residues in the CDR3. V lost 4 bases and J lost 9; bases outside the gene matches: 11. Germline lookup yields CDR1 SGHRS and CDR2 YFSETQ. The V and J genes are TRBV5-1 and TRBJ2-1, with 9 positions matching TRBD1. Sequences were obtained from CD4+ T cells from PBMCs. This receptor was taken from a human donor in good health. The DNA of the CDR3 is TGCGCCAGCAGCCAGAAGGGACAGGGTGGGACTGAGCAGTTCTTC. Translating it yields CASSQKGQGGTEQFF. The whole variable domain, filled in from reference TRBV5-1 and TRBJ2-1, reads KAGVTQTPRYLIKTRGQQVTLSCSPISGHRSVSWYQQTPGQGLQFLFEYFSETQRNKGNFPGRFSGRQFSNSRSEMNVSTLELGDSALYLCASSQKGQGGTEQFFGPGTRLTVL.